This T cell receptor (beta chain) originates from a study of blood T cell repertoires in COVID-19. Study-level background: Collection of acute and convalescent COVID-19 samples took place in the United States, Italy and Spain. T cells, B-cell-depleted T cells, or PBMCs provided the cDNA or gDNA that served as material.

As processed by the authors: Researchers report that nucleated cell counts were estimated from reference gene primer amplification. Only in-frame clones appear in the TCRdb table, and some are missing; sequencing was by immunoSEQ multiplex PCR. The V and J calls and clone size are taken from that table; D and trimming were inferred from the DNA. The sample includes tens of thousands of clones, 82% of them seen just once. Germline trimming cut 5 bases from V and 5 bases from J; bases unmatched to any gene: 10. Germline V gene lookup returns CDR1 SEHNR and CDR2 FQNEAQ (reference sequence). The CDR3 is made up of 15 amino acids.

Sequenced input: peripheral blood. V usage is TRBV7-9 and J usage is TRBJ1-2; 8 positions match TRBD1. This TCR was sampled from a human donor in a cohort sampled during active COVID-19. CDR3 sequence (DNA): TGTGCCAGCAGCGAGAGTCCAGGGGGCGGGTATGGCTACACCTTC. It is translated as CASSESPGGGYGYTF.